The count of the clone carrying this TCR beta chain is one. These data belong to a study of CD8+CD57+ T cells in acquired aplastic anemia. Overall study: Sorted cells (CD4+ and CD8+) yielded DNA amounts that averaged approximately 3.2 ug.

Per the germline V gene, CDR1 is MGHDK and CDR2 is SYGVNS. Trimming took 1 base from V and 0 from J; bases not matched to a gene: 8. The CDR3 runs to 18 residues. CDR3 and TCR beta VDJ profiling relied on a genomic DNA template. Each CDR3 protein is one row after TCRdb ran MiXCR on the reads. The sample carries about 180,000 distinct CDR3 sequences, approximately 48% recorded once. Sequencing was done on patients that had shown CD8+CD57+ cell expansion by flow cytometry. The sequenced material came from sorted CD4+, CD8+, or CD8+CD57+ T cells (not recorded which) from PBMCs. This receptor was identified in a human donor with aplastic anemia. The chain uses TRBV25-1 and TRBJ2-1; 8 positions match TRBD2. In DNA form, the CDR3 reads TGTGCCAGCAGTGAATTTTCCGGGGGGGGGAGCTCCTACAATGAGCAGTTCTTC. Its translation is CASSEFSGGGSSYNEQFF.